This entry lists 32 T cell receptor beta chains sequenced from one sample in a study of blood T cell repertoires in COVID-19. Produced via immunoSEQ multiplex PCR; TCRdb's table is partial and in-frame only. The sample records around 60,000 clones, approximately 83% being singletons. The sequenced sample was peripheral blood. The receptors were sampled from a woman older than 75 with acute or convalescent COVID-19.

This chain links TRBV29-1 with TRBJ2-7, with D possibly TRBD2 on 5 matching bases. V lost 4 bases, J lost 2 bases, and 15 bases lay in between. This CDR3 has 14 amino acids. Germline V CDR1 and CDR2: SQVTM, ANQGSEA. DNA of the CDR3: TGCAGCGTTGGGGAGCTGGGGTCCGCCTACGAGCAGTACTTC. Translated, it gives CSVGELGSAYEQYF.

This sequence joins TRBV28 and TRBJ1-5, with D perhaps TRBD1 (6 bases). Germline V CDR1 and CDR2: MDHEN, SYDVKM. V was cut by 6 bases and J by 3 bases, with 18 bases left in between. This CDR3 is built from 16 residues. The CDR3 sequence: CASSPTMGAINQPQHF. Here the CDR3 DNA reads TGTGCCAGCAGCCCCACAATGGGGGCGATCAATCAGCCCCAGCATTTT.

V is TRBV7-9 and J is TRBJ1-6, with a weak D call TRBD1 (5 bases). Per the germline V gene, CDR1 is SEHNR and CDR2 is FQNEAQ (reference sequence). V lost 4 bases and J lost 9, with 19 bases in between. The CDR3 is 16 residues long. The chain's CDR3 is CASSSTLGELGSPLHF. The DNA of the CDR3 is TGTGCCAGCAGCTCCACCTTAGGGGAATTAGGTTCACCCCTCCACTTT.

The V call is TRBV15, the J call TRBJ1-5; maybe TRBD1 (5 bases). The CDR3 sequence is 17 residues long. Germline V gene lookup returns CDR1 LNHNV and CDR2 YYDKDF (reference sequence). V lost 0 bases to trimming and J lost 2 bases, with 14 bases between them. The CDR3 nucleotides read TGTGCCACCAGCAGAGACCCGGGACTTTCCGGCAATCAGCCCCAGCATTTT. It encodes CATSRDPGLSGNQPQHF.

This chain connects TRBV5-1 to TRBJ2-3; D is perhaps TRBD1 (6 bases). Between the trimmed V and J ends, which lost 4 bases and 4 bases, there was a span of 16 bases. The CDR3 runs to 15 residues. Germline values: CDR1 SGHRS, CDR2 YFSETQ. CDR3 loop: CASSLRDTKADTQYF. The CDR3 DNA reads TGCGCCAGCAGCCTCCGGGACACTAAGGCAGATACGCAGTATTTT.

V usage is TRBV6-2 or TRBV6-3 and J usage is TRBJ2-7; D may be TRBD1 (6 bases). V was pared by 6 bases and J by 2 bases, with 17 bases between. The germline V gene has CDR1 MNHEY and CDR2 SVGEGT. The CDR3 runs 15 residues. CDR3 coding DNA: TGTGCCAGCAGCCAGACCGGGACACCGACCTACGAGCAGTACTTC. Its translation is CASSQTGTPTYEQYF.

This clone rates as medium-sized. In DNA form, the CDR3 reads TGTGCCAGCAGCGTGTCGGGGGCCAACGTCCTGACTTTC. Its protein is CASSVSGANVLTF. V and J are TRBV7-3 and TRBJ2-6; D uncertain. The germline V gene has CDR1 SGHTA and CDR2 FQGTGA. CDR3 length: 13 residues. Trimming stripped 5 bases from V and 4 bases from J, with 6 bases between.

The V and J genes are TRBV10-2 and TRBJ2-7; D possibly corresponds to TRBD2 (6 bases). Germline V gene sequence: CDR1 WSHSY, CDR2 SAAADI. Deletions cut 7 bases from V and 1 base from J, with 11 bases between. The CDR3 is 13 residues long. This CDR3 is CASKGLTSYEQYF. The CDR3 nucleotides read TGCGCCAGCAAAGGACTAACGTCCTACGAGCAGTACTTC.

Only a few counts were recorded for this clone. This CDR3 reads CASRSGTGELFF. The CDR3 bases are TGCGCCAGCAGGAGCGGCACCGGGGAGCTGTTTTTT. The V gene is TRBV10-1, the J gene TRBJ2-2; D may be TRBD2 (5 bases). Germline V gene data show CDR1 as WNHNN and CDR2 as SYGVQD (reference sequence). The CDR3 contains 12 residues. Trimming pared 6 bases from V and 4 bases from J, leaving 6 bases between.

The chain uses TRBV5-1 and TRBJ2-5, with 8 nucleotides matching TRBD2. The CDR3 loop spans 15 amino acids. Unmatched junction bases numbered 8, after V lost 5 bases and J lost 2 bases. From germline, CDR1 is SGHRS and CDR2 YFSETQ. CDR3 coding DNA: TGCGCCAGCAGTGGGGGTCGCGGGGGGCAAGAGACCCAGTACTTC. Its protein is CASSGGRGGQETQYF. The full variable domain, completed using reference TRBV5-1 and TRBJ2-5, is KAGVTQTPRYLIKTRGQQVTLSCSPISGHRSVSWYQQTPGQGLQFLFEYFSETQRNKGNFPGRFSGRQFSNSRSEMNVSTLELGDSALYLCASSGGRGGQETQYFGPGTRLLVL.

The V gene is TRBV27, the J gene TRBJ2-5; the D gene is possibly TRBD2 (6 bases). Germline values: CDR1 MNHEY, CDR2 SMNVEV (reference sequence). CDR3 length equals 15 residues. Between the trimmed V and J ends, which lost 2 bases and 5 bases, there was a span of 15 bases. CDR3 residues: CASSLTLAKGETQYF. CDR3 DNA sequence: TGTGCCAGCAGTTTAACACTAGCAAAGGGTGAGACCCAGTACTTC.

The rearrangement links TRBV9 to TRBJ1-1; TRBD1 agrees at 11 bases. V lost 4 bases, J lost 11 bases, and 10 bases stayed unmatched. Germline V gene data show CDR1 as SGDLS and CDR2 as YYNGEE. CDR3 size: 14 residues. CDR3 in DNA: TGTGCCAGCAGCCAACCCGGGACAGGGGGTTGGGCTTTCTTT. This encodes CASSQPGTGGWAFF.

The chain employs TRBV28 and TRBJ2-1; D might be TRBD2 (6 bases). The CDR3 has 16 residues. V was shortened by 5 bases and J by 1 base, with 15 bases between the two germline ends. Germline loops: CDR1 MDHEN, CDR2 SYDVKM. CDR3 DNA sequence: TGTGCCAGCAGTGTGGGGGGTACCCGATCCTACAATGAGCAGTTCTTC. Translating it yields CASSVGGTRSYNEQFF. Full variable domain (remainder filled in from reference TRBV28 and TRBJ2-1): DVKVTQSSRYLVKRTGEKVFLECVQDMDHENMFWYRQDPGLGLRLIYFSYDVKMKEKGDIPEGYSVSREKKERFSLILESASTNQTSMYLCASSVGGTRSYNEQFFGPGTRLTVL.

V and J are TRBV19 and TRBJ1-1; possible D gene TRBD1, 6 bases. The CDR3 has 17 residues. The germline gives CDR1 LNHDA, CDR2 SQIVND (reference sequence). V was trimmed by 1 base and J by 0 bases, leaving 15 bases between them. DNA of the CDR3: TGTGCCAGTAGTATAGCAGACAGGAAACGAATGAACACTGAAGCTTTCTTT. This sequence encodes CASSIADRKRMNTEAFF.

This clone was detected a few times. This sequence joins TRBV11-2 and TRBJ1-1; D is possibly TRBD1 (5 bases). Germline V gives CDR1 SGHAT, CDR2 FQNNGV. The CDR3 is 15 residues long. V lost 2 bases and J 5 bases, leaving 15 bases between the germline ends. This chain's CDR3 is CASSLYRQGHTEAFF. The CDR3 bases are TGTGCCAGCAGCTTATACAGGCAGGGTCATACTGAAGCTTTCTTT.

The chain couples TRBV12-3 or TRBV12-4 to TRBJ1-2, with D unclear. V was trimmed by 6 bases and J by 8 bases, leaving 13 bases between them. This CDR3 contains 12 residues. Here the CDR3 DNA reads TGTGCCAGCAGCCCCCGGGGTGACGGCTACACCTTC. This sequence encodes CASSPRGDGYTF.

The rearrangement uses TRBV30 and TRBJ2-1; D unresolved. The germline V gene has CDR1 GTSNPN and CDR2 SVGIG (reference sequence). Trimming removed 0 bases at V and 7 bases at J, with 10 bases between. The CDR3 consists of 13 residues. Written as DNA, the CDR3 is TGTGCCTGGAGTGTACTCTTACGGAATGAGCAGTTCTTC. This codes for CAWSVLLRNEQFF.

The rearrangement joins TRBV11-2 to TRBJ2-1, with TRBD2 matching 10 bases. This CDR3 has 16 amino acids. Per the germline V gene, CDR1 is SGHAT and CDR2 is FQNNGV. Trimming at V came to 5 bases and at J to 9 bases, leaving 13 bases not matched to a gene. CDR3 nucleotide sequence: TGTGCCAGCAGCCCCAGAGGCCTAGCGGGGGTCTCTGAGCAGTTCTTC. This encodes CASSPRGLAGVSEQFF.

This CDR3 is CASSLAGTGGYEQYF. The CDR3 coding sequence is TGTGCCAGCAGCCTGGCTGGGACAGGGGGCTACGAGCAGTACTTC. The chain carries TRBV5-6 and TRBJ2-7; 11 positions agree with TRBD1. The CDR3 has 15 amino acids. From germline, CDR1 is SGHDT and CDR2 YYEEEE. V shed 4 bases, J shed 3 bases, and the junction held 6 bases outside the gene matches. Filled out from reference TRBV5-6 and TRBJ2-7, the complete variable domain reads DAGVTQSPTHLIKTRGQQVTLRCSPKSGHDTVSWYQQALGQGPQFIFQYYEEEERQRGNFPDRFSGHQFPNYSSELNVNALLLGDSALYLCASSLAGTGGYEQYFGPGTRLTVT.

This clone has only one observation. The chain carries TRBV27 and TRBJ1-4; D gene unclear. The CDR3 is 16 residues long. V was shortened by 3 bases and J by 0 bases, with 11 bases between the two germline ends. CDR1 and CDR2 (germline): MNHEY, SMNVEV (reference sequence). DNA of the CDR3: TGTGCCAGCAGTTTCCGCGGACTCCCAACTAATGAAAAACTGTTTTTT. It specifies CASSFRGLPTNEKLFF.

This clone was detected only a few times. The V call is TRBV27, the J call TRBJ2-1; D uncertain. The CDR3 is 11 residues long. Germline CDR1 and CDR2: MNHEY and SMNVEV (reference sequence). The germline V and J ends were trimmed by 6 bases and 7 bases, with 7 bases remaining between them. CDR3 residues: CASRAINEQFF. For the CDR3, the DNA is TGTGCCAGCAGAGCGATTAATGAGCAGTTCTTC.

This chain uses TRBV28 with TRBJ1-2, with TRBD1 identical over 7 bases. This CDR3 contains 13 residues. In germline, CDR1 is MDHEN, CDR2 SYDVKM. Trimming removed 7 bases from V and 2 bases from J; junction bases left unmatched: 4. CDR3 sequence reads: CASNQDRNYGYTF. The CDR3 bases are TGTGCCAGCAACCAGGACAGGAACTATGGCTACACCTTC.

This sequence joins TRBV6-4 and TRBJ1-1, with D perhaps matching TRBD1 (6 bases). The germline V and J ends were trimmed by 4 bases and 2 bases, with 11 bases remaining between them. The V gene's germline CDR1 is MRHNA and CDR2 SNTAGT. The CDR3 is 14 amino acids. The chain's CDR3 is CASSAGTHNTEAFF. The CDR3 DNA reads TGTGCCAGCAGTGCCGGGACACATAACACTGAAGCTTTCTTT.

The chain carries TRBV6-5 and TRBJ2-2, with TRBD2 identical over 8 bases. This CDR3 is built from 15 residues. The trim removed 7 bases at V and 0 bases at J, leaving 4 bases unmatched. Germline V gene sequence: CDR1 MNHEY, CDR2 SVGAGI. This chain's CDR3 is CASNSGNANTGELFF. The CDR3 coding sequence is TGTGCCAGCAATAGCGGGAACGCGAACACCGGGGAGCTGTTTTTT.

In this sample, this clone turned up a few times. The CDR3 nucleotides are TGTGCCAGCAGTTTAAGGAGGACAGGGGAAAATCAGCCCCAGCATTTT. It is translated as CASSLRRTGENQPQHF. The rearrangement joins TRBV28 to TRBJ1-5, with 9 bases matching TRBD1. The CDR3 covers 16 residues. Unmatched junction bases numbered 6, after V lost 2 bases and J lost 4 bases. Looked up from germline, CDR1 is MDHEN and CDR2 is SYDVKM.

The chain uses TRBV4-2 and TRBJ1-5, with D possibly matching TRBD1 (5 bases). Germline CDR1 is LGHNA and CDR2 is YNFKEQ. The CDR3 is made up of 13 amino acids. Trimming left V 0 bases short and J 6 bases short, with 6 bases between. The CDR3 spells CASSQEQGQPQHF. The CDR3 DNA is TGTGCCAGCAGCCAAGAGCAGGGTCAGCCCCAGCATTTT.

On this clone: This same CDR3 is encoded by further DNA sequences in the sample. This chain uses TRBV7-3 with TRBJ2-3; 8 bases match TRBD2. V lost 1 base, J lost 2 bases, and 2 bases stayed unmatched. Germline V CDR1 and CDR2: SGHTA, FQGTGA. The CDR3 has 15 amino acids. The CDR3 spells CASSLSGGSTDTQYF. The CDR3 DNA sequence: TGTGCCAGCAGCTTAAGCGGGGGGTCCACAGATACGCAGTATTTT.

The rearrangement links TRBV18 to TRBJ1-4, with a weak D call TRBD1 (6 bases). V lost 0 bases and J 4 bases, leaving 15 bases between the germline ends. Germline V gene sequence: CDR1 KGHSH, CDR2 LQKENI. The CDR3 is made up of 17 amino acids. The CDR3, as DNA: TGTGCCAGCTCACCACCGGGGGCCGCACAGATTAATGAAAAACTGTTTTTT. Translation: CASSPPGAAQINEKLFF.

This clone occurred a few times. The rearrangement joins TRBV7-2 to TRBJ2-1; 14 bases are shared with TRBD2. Germline V gene lookup returns CDR1 SGHTA and CDR2 FQGNSA. V trimming: 2 bases; J trimming: 7 bases; junction bases outside the gene matches: 7. This CDR3 comprises 17 residues. The CDR3 sequence: CASSLRLGTSGRNEQFF. The CDR3 DNA sequence: TGTGCCAGCAGCTTACGACTGGGGACTAGCGGGAGAAATGAGCAGTTCTTC.

With respect to this clone: The sample has other DNA sequences that encode this CDR3 too. The V gene is TRBV5-1, the J gene TRBJ1-6; 8 bases line up with TRBD1. CDR1 is SGHRS and CDR2 is YFSETQ in the germline V gene. V lost 0 bases to trimming and J lost 8 bases; unmatched junction nucleotides: 7. The CDR3 totals 16 residues. This chain's CDR3 is CASSLAPDRGDSPLHF. CDR3 bases: TGCGCCAGCAGCTTGGCCCCTGACAGGGGTGATTCACCCCTCCACTTT.

This clone was seen once. The V gene is TRBV2, the J gene TRBJ2-1, with 12 positions matching TRBD1. Germline lookup yields CDR1 SNHLY and CDR2 FYNNEI. V was clipped by 5 bases and J by 4 bases; unmatched bases: 6. This CDR3 comprises 16 residues. CDR3 sequence (DNA): TGTGCCAGCAGTCTGGGGACAGGGGGCACTTACAATGAGCAGTTCTTC. Protein: CASSLGTGGTYNEQFF.

V is TRBV18 and J is TRBJ2-5, with D unclear. CDR3 size: 14 residues. Germline V gene sequence: CDR1 KGHSH, CDR2 LQKENI. The V end was cut by 3 bases, the J end by 5 bases, with 13 bases between. The CDR3 nucleotides are TGTGCCAGCTCACCGAACTCCGGGTGGGAGACCCAGTACTTC. Its protein product is CASSPNSGWETQYF. Together with reference TRBV18 and TRBJ2-5, the CDR3 gives the full variable domain: NAGVMQNPRHLVRRRGQEARLRCSPMKGHSHVYWYRQLPEEGLKFMVYLQKENIIDESGMPKERFSAEFPKEGPSILRIQQVVRGDSAAYFCASSPNSGWETQYFGPGTRLLVL.